The T cell receptor beta chain described here comes from a study of metastatic and nonmetastatic thyroid tumors. CDR3 length equals 14 residues. V gave up 4 bases and J gave up 3 bases, with 13 bases separating them. Germline V CDR1 and CDR2: SGHRS, YFSETQ. Thyroid surgery took place with no prior treatment in any patient. There are many counts of this clone. From the PCR reads, TCRdb re-called clones with MiXCR. The sample has about 19,000 clones, over 20% seen once. This TCR came from a male donor with papillary thyroid cancer or a benign thyroid nodule (not recorded which). Some clones in this sample may be carry-over from other donors' samples. The chain recombines TRBV5-1 with TRBJ1-1; possibly TRBD1 for D (6 bases). The sequenced sample consisted of tumor tissue. The CDR3, as DNA: TGCGCCAGCAGCGTACAGGGAGGTGACACTGAAGCTTTCTTT. Translating it yields CASSVQGGDTEAFF.